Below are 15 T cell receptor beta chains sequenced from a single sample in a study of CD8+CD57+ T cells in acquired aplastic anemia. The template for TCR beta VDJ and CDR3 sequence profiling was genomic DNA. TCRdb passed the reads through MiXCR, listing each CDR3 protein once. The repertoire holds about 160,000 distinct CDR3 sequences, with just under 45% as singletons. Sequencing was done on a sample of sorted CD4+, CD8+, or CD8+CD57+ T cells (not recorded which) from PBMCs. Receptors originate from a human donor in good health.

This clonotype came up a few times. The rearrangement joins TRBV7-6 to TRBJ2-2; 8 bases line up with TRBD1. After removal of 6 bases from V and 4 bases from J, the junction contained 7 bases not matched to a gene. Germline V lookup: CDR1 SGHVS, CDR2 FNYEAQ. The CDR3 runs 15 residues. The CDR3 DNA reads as TGTGCCAGCAGTCGCCTCAGGGGGCGCACCGGGGAGCTGTTTTTT. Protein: CASSRLRGRTGELFF.

Here the CDR3 DNA reads TGTGCCATCAGTGAGTCCGGCAGGGGGGACACTGAAGCTTTCTTT. Translation: CAISESGRGDTEAFF. The rearrangement uses TRBV10-3 and TRBJ1-1, with TRBD1 identical over 7 bases. The CDR3 is 15 amino acids. V lost 0 bases to trimming and J lost 3 bases; unmatched junction nucleotides: 4. CDR1 is ENHRY, CDR2 SYGVKD, per germline.

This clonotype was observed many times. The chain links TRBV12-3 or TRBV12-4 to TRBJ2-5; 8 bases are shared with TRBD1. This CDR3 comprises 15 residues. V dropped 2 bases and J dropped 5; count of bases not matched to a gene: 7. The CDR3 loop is CASSLLGRGPETQYF. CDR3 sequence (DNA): TGTGCCAGCAGTTTATTGGGCAGGGGGCCGGAGACCCAGTACTTC.

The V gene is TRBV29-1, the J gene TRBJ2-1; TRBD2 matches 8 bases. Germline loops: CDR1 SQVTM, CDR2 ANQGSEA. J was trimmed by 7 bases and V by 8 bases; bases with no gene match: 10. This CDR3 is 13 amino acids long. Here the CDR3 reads CSLTSGSMNEQFF. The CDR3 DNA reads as TGCAGCTTAACAAGCGGGAGTATGAATGAGCAGTTCTTC.

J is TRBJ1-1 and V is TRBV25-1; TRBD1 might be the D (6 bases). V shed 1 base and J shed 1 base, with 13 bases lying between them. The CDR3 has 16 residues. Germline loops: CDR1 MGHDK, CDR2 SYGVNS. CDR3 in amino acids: CASSEWTASRNTEAFF. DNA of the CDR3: TGTGCCAGCAGTGAATGGACAGCCAGTAGGAACACTGAAGCTTTCTTT.

The CDR3 bases are TGCAGTGCTAGAGGCGAGGGAGAAACTGAAGCTTTCTTT. Protein product: CSARGEGETEAFF. V gene TRBV20-1 combines with J gene TRBJ1-1; no definite D call. Trimming took 1 base from V and 5 from J, leaving 11 bases between them. This CDR3 is built from 13 residues. Germline CDR1 and CDR2: DFQATT and SNEGSKA (reference sequence).

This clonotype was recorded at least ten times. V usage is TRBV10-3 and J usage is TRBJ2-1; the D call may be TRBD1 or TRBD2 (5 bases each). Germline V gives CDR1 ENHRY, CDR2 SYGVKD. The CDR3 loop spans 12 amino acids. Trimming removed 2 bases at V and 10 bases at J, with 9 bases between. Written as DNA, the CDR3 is TGTGCCATCAGTGAGAGTGGGGGAGAGCAGTTCTTC. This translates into CAISESGGEQFF.

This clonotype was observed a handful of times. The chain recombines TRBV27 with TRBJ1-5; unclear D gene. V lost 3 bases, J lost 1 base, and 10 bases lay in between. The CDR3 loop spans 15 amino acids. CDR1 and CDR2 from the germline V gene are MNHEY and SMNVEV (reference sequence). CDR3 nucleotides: TGTGCCAGCAGTTTCAGAGGGATGAGCAATCAGCCCCAGCATTTT. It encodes CASSFRGMSNQPQHF.

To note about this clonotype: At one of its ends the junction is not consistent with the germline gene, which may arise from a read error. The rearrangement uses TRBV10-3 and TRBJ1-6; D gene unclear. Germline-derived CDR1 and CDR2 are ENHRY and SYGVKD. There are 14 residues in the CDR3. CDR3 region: CASSRSGHNSPLHF. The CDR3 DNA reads TGTGCCAGCAGTAGGTCTGGCCATAATTCACCCCTCCACTTT.

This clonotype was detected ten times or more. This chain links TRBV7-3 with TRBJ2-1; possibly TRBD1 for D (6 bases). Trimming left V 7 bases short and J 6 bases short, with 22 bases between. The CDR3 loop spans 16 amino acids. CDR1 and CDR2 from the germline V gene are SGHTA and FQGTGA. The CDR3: CASTGLLGAIPNEQFF. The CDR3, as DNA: TGTGCCAGCACGGGCCTCCTGGGGGCTATTCCCAATGAGCAGTTCTTC.

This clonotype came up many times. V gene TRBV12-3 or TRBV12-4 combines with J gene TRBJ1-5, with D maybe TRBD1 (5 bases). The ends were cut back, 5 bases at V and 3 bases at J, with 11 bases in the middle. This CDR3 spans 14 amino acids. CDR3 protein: CASSLGGVNQPQHF. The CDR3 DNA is TGTGCCAGCAGTCTTGGGGGAGTCAATCAGCCCCAGCATTTT.

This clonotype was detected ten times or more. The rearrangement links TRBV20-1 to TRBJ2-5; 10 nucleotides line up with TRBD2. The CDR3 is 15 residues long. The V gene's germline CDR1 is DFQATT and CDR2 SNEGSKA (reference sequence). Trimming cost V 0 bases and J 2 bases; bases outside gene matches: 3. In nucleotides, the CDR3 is TGCAGTGCTAGAGATCAAGCGGGGGGGCAAGAGACCCAGTACTTC. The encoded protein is CSARDQAGGQETQYF.

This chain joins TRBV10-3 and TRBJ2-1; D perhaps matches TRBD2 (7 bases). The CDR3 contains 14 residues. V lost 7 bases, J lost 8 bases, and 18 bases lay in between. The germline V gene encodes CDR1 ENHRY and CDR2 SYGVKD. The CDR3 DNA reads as TGTGCCATCACCCAGGGGAGGGAACACTATGAGCAGTTCTTC. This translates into CAITQGREHYEQFF.

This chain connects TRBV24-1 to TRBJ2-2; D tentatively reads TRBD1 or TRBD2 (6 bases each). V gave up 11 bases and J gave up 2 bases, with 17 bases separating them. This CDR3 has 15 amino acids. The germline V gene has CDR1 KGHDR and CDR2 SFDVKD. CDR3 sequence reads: CASTPLGGNTGELFF. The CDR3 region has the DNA TGTGCCAGCACCCCGCTGGGGGGCAACACCGGGGAGCTGTTTTTT.

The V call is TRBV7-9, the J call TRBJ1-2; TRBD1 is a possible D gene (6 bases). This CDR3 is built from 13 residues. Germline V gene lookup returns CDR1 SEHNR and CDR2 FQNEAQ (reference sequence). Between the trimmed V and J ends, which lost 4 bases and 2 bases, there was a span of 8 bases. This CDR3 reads CASSYTGNYGYTF. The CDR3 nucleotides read TGTGCCAGCAGCTACACAGGGAACTATGGCTACACCTTC.